This TCR beta chain was obtained from a study of CD8 T cells in Susac syndrome. The multiple sclerosis controls consisted of treatment-naive patients with relapsing-remitting disease, either stable or active. Negative magnetic isolation gave CD8+ and CD4+ cells; FACS enriched CD8+ TEMRA. The germline V gene has CDR1 GTSNPN and CDR2 SVGIG (reference sequence). After removal of 4 bases from V and 2 bases from J, the junction contained 7 bases not matched to a gene. The CDR3 consists of 15 residues. The authors reverse transcribed about 0.5 to 1 ug RNA with random hexamers. Amplification of TCR beta CDR3 spanned 54 Vbeta and 13 Jbeta via immunoSEQ multiplex PCR. TCRdb passed the immunoSEQ multiplex PCR reads through MiXCR, listing each CDR3 protein once. Of roughly 400,000 distinct CDR3 sequences listed, approximately 85% are singletons.

The chain joins TRBV30 to TRBJ2-5, with TRBD2 identical over 10 bases. The clonotype comes from a human donor with multiple sclerosis. Sequencing was performed on CD8+ T cells from PBMCs. In nucleotides, the CDR3 is TGTGCCTGGACCCGAGCGGGGGGGGGTCAAGAGACCCAGTACTTC. Protein product: CAWTRAGGGQETQYF.